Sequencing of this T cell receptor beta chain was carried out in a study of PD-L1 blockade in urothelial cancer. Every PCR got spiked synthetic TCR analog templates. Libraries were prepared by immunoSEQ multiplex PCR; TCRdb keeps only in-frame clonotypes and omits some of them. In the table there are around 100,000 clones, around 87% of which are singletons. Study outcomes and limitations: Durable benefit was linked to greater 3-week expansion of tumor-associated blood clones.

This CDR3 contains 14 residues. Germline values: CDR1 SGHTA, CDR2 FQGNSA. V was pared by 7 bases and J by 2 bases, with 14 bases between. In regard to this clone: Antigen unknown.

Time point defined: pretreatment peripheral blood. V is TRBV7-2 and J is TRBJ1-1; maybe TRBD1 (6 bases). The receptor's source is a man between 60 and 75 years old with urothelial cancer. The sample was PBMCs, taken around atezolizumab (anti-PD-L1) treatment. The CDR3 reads CASIRDRSNTEAFF. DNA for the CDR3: TGTGCCAGCATCCGAGACAGGTCCAACACTGAAGCTTTCTTT.